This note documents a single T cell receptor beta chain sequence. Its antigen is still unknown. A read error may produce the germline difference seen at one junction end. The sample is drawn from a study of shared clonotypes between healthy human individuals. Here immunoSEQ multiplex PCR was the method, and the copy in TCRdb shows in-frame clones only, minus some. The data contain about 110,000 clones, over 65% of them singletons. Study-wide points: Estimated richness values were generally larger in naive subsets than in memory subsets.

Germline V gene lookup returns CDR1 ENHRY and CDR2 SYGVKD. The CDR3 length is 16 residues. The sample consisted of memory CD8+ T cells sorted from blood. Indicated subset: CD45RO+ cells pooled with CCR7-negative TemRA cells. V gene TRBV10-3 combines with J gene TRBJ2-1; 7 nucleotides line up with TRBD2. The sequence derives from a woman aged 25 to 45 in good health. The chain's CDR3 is CATSDLGAGVGNEQFF. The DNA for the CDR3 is TGTGCCACCAGTGATTTGGGCGCGGGAGTTGGGAATGAGCAGTTCTTC.